These 20 T cell receptor beta chains were all obtained from the same sample, sequenced in a study of human T cells and chemical hapten exposure. In TCRdb, the RACE reads were re-called with MiXCR into one record per CDR3 protein. Among 65,000 to 85,000 distinct CDR3 sequences listed, approximately 12% were seen once. Described time point: patch test 1, 2 weeks after DPC sensitization. The treatment was: therapeutic diphenylcyclopropenone sensitization with weekly scalp DPC. Here the sequenced sample was whole blood, taken in connection with sensitization to the hapten diphenylcyclopropenone (DPC). The receptors originated from an older woman with alopecia areata. Some clones in this sample may be carry-over from other donors' samples.

The rearrangement joins TRBV18 to TRBJ2-7; 9 nucleotides align to TRBD1. CDR3 length: 17 amino acids. Germline-derived CDR1 and CDR2 are KGHSH and LQKENI. J was trimmed by 1 base and V by 2 bases; bases with no gene match: 9. This CDR3 reads CASSPNLGTGLSYEQYF. CDR3 bases: TGTGCCAGCTCACCAAATCTAGGGACAGGGCTATCCTACGAGCAGTACTTC.

The chain joins TRBV28 to TRBJ2-7, with 8 bases matching TRBD1. CDR1 MDHEN and CDR2 SYDVKM come from the germline V gene. CDR3 length: 14 residues. V lost 6 bases, J lost 0 bases, and 4 bases stayed unmatched. The CDR3 spells CASRDRVSSYEQYF. The CDR3, as DNA: TGTGCCAGCAGGGACAGGGTGAGCTCCTACGAGCAGTACTTC.

The chain recombines TRBV19 with TRBJ2-2; no firm D call. From germline, CDR1 is LNHDA and CDR2 SQIVND (reference sequence). The CDR3 consists of 14 residues. Trimming pared 0 bases from V and 5 bases from J, leaving 7 bases between. The CDR3 is CASSIEWVTGELFF. The CDR3 bases are TGTGCCAGTAGTATAGAGTGGGTTACCGGGGAGCTGTTTTTT.

The V and J genes are TRBV27 and TRBJ2-1, with D possibly matching TRBD2 (5 bases). The CDR3 runs 14 residues. CDR1 is MNHEY and CDR2 is SMNVEV in the germline V gene (reference sequence). The V gene lost 4 bases and the J gene lost 10 bases, with 17 bases spanning the gap. CDR3 bases: TGTGCCAGCAGTTCCGGACGGGGTGAAGGCGAGCAGTTCTTC. Its translation is CASSSGRGEGEQFF.

This clonotype was detected many times. V is TRBV25-1 and J is TRBJ1-1; D not certain. V was cut by 1 base and J by 10 bases, with 16 bases left in between. CDR3 length equals 14 residues. Germline lookup yields CDR1 MGHDK and CDR2 SYGVNS. The CDR3 reads CASSESLAVGSAFF. DNA for the CDR3: TGTGCCAGCAGTGAATCACTGGCGGTTGGGTCAGCTTTCTTT.

The rearrangement joins TRBV7-6 to TRBJ1-3, with 7 bases that match TRBD1. CDR1 and CDR2 from the germline V gene are SGHVS and FNYEAQ. The J segment lost 4 bases and the V segment lost 5 bases, leaving 5 bases of the junction unmatched. The CDR3 loop spans 14 amino acids. The CDR3 reads CASSRRDSGNTIYF. In DNA form, the CDR3 reads TGTGCCAGCAGCCGTCGGGACAGCGGAAACACCATATATTTT.

This clonotype was observed a few times. The V call is TRBV7-2, the J call TRBJ2-7; D gene uncertain. CDR1 and CDR2 (germline): SGHTA, FQGNSA. V was trimmed by 2 bases and J by 3 bases, leaving 5 bases between them. The CDR3 covers 12 residues. CDR3 DNA sequence: TGTGCCAGCAGCTTAACGGTCTACGAGCAGTACTTC. Protein sequence: CASSLTVYEQYF.

V is TRBV5-4 and J is TRBJ1-6, with TRBD1 as a possible D gene (6 bases). Trimming left V 1 base short and J 9 bases short, with 17 bases between. Germline V gene sequence: CDR1 SGHNT, CDR2 YYREEE (reference sequence). This CDR3 has 16 amino acids. The CDR3 sequence is CASSLQNRDAVSPLHF. The CDR3 DNA is TGTGCCAGCAGCTTGCAAAACAGGGATGCAGTTTCACCCCTCCACTTT.

Many counts were recorded for this clonotype. The chain employs TRBV29-1 and TRBJ2-1; 8 positions match TRBD2. Germline-derived CDR1 and CDR2 are SQVTM and ANQGSEA. CDR3 length: 13 residues. The junction had 12 bases not matched to a gene; V was cut back by 7 bases and J by 10 bases. The CDR3 is CSATSAVGEEQFF. The CDR3 coding sequence is TGCAGCGCGACTAGCGCGGTTGGGGAAGAGCAGTTCTTC.

On this clonotype: Just one base apart from a much larger clone, this may be a read error. J is TRBJ2-3 and V is TRBV2; TRBD2 is a possible D gene (6 bases). The CDR3 totals 17 residues. The ends were cut back, 2 bases at V and 4 bases at J, with 19 bases in the middle. The germline CDR1 and CDR2 sequences are SNHLY and FYNNEI. CDR3 sequence reads: CASSEPPGARGPDTQYF. The CDR3 DNA follows: TGTGCCAGCAGTGAACCACCCGGGGCGCGGGGCCCAGATACGCAGTATTTT.

The J gene is TRBJ1-1, the V gene TRBV19, with D maybe TRBD1 (5 bases). From germline, CDR1 is LNHDA and CDR2 SQIVND (reference sequence). The CDR3 extends over 13 amino acids. Trimming left V 9 bases short and J 7 bases short, with 18 bases between. The CDR3 DNA follows: TGTGCCAGCATGGGGCGTGGGGCGGGTGAAGCTTTCTTT. Its protein product is CASMGRGAGEAFF.

This clonotype was found many times. The genes are TRBV7-6 and TRBJ2-1; D is possibly TRBD2 (7 bases). The V end lost 1 base, the J end lost 0 bases, and 16 bases lay between the germline ends. Looked up from germline, CDR1 is SGHVS and CDR2 is FNYEAQ. This CDR3 contains 18 residues. CDR3 protein: CASSLGAGAVYSYNEQFF. The CDR3 nucleotides read TGTGCCAGCAGCTTAGGCGCGGGGGCGGTCTACTCCTACAATGAGCAGTTCTTC.

The chain is built from TRBV30 and TRBJ2-2, with a weak D call TRBD1 (7 bases). Germline-derived CDR1 and CDR2 are GTSNPN and SVGIG (reference sequence). The V gene lost 7 bases and the J gene lost 9 bases, with 18 bases spanning the gap. There are 13 residues in the CDR3. CDR3 sequence (DNA): TGTGCCTCCAGGGGGGCCTGGGGGCGGGAGCTGTTTTTT. This sequence encodes CASRGAWGRELFF. The full variable domain, with the rest looked up from reference TRBV30 and TRBJ2-2, is SQTIHQWPATLVQPVGSPLSLECTVEGTSNPNLYWYRQAAGRGLQLLFYSVGIGQISSEVPQNLSASRPQDRQFILSSKKLLLSDSGFYLCASRGAWGRELFFGEGSRLTVL.

This CDR3 reads CASSHFLPRRGRADYGYTF. For the CDR3, the DNA is TGCGCCAGCAGCCACTTCCTACCCCGGAGGGGGCGAGCAGACTATGGCTACACCTTC. The chain has TRBV4-1 and TRBJ1-2; 7 positions agree with TRBD1. The germline CDR1 and CDR2 sequences are MGHRA and YSYEKL. The V segment lost 3 bases and the J segment 3 bases; nucleotides outside the gene matches: 19. CDR3 length: 19 residues.

The chain links TRBV3-1 to TRBJ2-7, with TRBD2 as a possible D gene (5 bases). Per germline, CDR1 LGHDT and CDR2 YNNKEL (reference sequence). CDR3 length: 12 residues. The V and J ends lost 1 base and 7 bases respectively, with 8 bases between them. The CDR3 protein is CASSQVTGEQYF. CDR3 sequence (DNA): TGTGCCAGCAGCCAAGTGACGGGAGAGCAGTACTTC.

V and J are TRBV5-8 and TRBJ2-1; D remains unclear. The V end lost 4 bases, the J end lost 8 bases, and 7 bases lay between the germline ends. Germline lookup yields CDR1 SGHTS and CDR2 YDEGEE. The CDR3 length is 11 residues. The CDR3, as DNA: TGTGCCAGCAGCCGACTGGATGAGCAGTTCTTC. Residues: CASSRLDEQFF.

In its sample, this clonotype was seen many times. This chain links TRBV10-3 with TRBJ2-5; D unclear. The CDR3 has 14 residues. The V and J ends lost 2 bases and 1 base respectively, with 8 bases between them. Germline V gives CDR1 ENHRY, CDR2 SYGVKD. Here the CDR3 reads CAISEGASQETQYF. In DNA, the CDR3 is TGTGCCATCAGTGAGGGCGCAAGCCAAGAGACCCAGTACTTC.

The chain carries TRBV29-1 and TRBJ2-5, with 7 bases matching TRBD1. This CDR3 is 13 amino acids long. Germline V lookup: CDR1 SQVTM, CDR2 ANQGSEA. Unmatched junction bases numbered 6, after V lost 3 bases and J lost 5 bases. The CDR3 region is CSVEEGGRETQYF. For the CDR3, the DNA is TGCAGCGTTGAGGAAGGGGGCAGGGAGACCCAGTACTTC.

In this sample, this clonotype turned up many times. J is TRBJ2-2 and V is TRBV11-2; D tentatively reads TRBD1 or TRBD2 (5 bases each). V lost 5 bases, J lost 4 bases, and 11 bases lay in between. This CDR3 has 14 amino acids. Germline V gene lookup returns CDR1 SGHAT and CDR2 FQNNGV. For the CDR3, the DNA is TGTGCCAGCAGCACCAGGGACGGCACCGGGGAGCTGTTTTTT. Its protein is CASSTRDGTGELFF.

This clonotype occurred many times. The chain is built from TRBV29-1 and TRBJ2-7; D is possibly TRBD1 (6 bases). CDR1 SQVTM and CDR2 ANQGSEA come from the germline V gene. V lost 6 bases and J lost 3, with 15 bases in between. There are 13 residues in the CDR3. Here the CDR3 reads CSVKPGASYEQYF. The DNA for the CDR3 is TGCAGCGTGAAACCAGGGGCCAGCTACGAGCAGTACTTC.